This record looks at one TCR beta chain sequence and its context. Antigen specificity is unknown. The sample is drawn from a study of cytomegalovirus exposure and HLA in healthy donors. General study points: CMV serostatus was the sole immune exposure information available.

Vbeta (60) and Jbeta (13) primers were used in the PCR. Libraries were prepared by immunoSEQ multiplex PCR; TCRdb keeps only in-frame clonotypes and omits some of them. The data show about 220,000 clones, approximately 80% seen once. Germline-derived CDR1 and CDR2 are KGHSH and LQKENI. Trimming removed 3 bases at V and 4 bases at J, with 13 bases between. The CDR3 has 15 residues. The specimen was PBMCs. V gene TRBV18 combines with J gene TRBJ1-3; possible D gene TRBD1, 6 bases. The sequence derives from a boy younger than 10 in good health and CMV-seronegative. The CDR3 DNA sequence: TGTGCCAGCTCACCGGCGGGGGCGCGGGGAAACACCATATATTTT. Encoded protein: CASSPAGARGNTIYF. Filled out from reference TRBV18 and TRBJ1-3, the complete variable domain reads NAGVMQNPRHLVRRRGQEARLRCSPMKGHSHVYWYRQLPEEGLKFMVYLQKENIIDESGMPKERFSAEFPKEGPSILRIQQVVRGDSAAYFCASSPAGARGNTIYFGEGSWLTVV.